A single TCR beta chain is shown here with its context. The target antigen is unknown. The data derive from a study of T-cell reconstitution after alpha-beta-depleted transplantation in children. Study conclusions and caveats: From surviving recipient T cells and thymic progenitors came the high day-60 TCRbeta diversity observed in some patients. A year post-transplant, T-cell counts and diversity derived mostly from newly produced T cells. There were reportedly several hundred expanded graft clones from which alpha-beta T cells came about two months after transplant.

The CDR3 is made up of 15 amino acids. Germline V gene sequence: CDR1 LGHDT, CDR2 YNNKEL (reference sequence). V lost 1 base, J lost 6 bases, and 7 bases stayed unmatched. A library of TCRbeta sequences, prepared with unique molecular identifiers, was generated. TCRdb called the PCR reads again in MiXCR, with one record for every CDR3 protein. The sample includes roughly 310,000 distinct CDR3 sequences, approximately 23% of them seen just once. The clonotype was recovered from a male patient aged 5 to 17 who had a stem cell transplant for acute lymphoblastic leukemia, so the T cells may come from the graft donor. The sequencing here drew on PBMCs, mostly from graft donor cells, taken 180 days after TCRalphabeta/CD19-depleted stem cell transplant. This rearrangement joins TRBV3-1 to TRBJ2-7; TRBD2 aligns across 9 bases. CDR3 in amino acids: CASSQVAGGPREQYF. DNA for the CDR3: TGTGCCAGCAGCCAAGTGGCGGGAGGGCCCCGCGAGCAGTACTTC.